Each of the 3 T cell receptor beta chains below was sequenced from the same sample in a study of T cell changes during pregnancy in multiple sclerosis. Method: immunoSEQ multiplex PCR; TCRdb's copy keeps in-frame clones and lacks some. The repertoire consists of more than 80,000 clones, with 92% occurring once and the leading ten covering around 1.5%. The sequenced sample was peripheral blood, obtained after pregnancy. The source of these receptors is a female donor with multiple sclerosis, enrolled in a pregnancy study.

This chain links TRBV28 with TRBJ2-2; the D gene is possibly TRBD1 (6 bases). Trimming pared 7 bases from V and 7 bases from J, leaving 13 bases between. This CDR3 comprises 13 residues. Germline CDR1 reads MDHEN; CDR2 reads SYDVKM. CDR3: CASTPDRYGELFF. The CDR3 coding sequence is TGTGCCAGCACCCCGGACAGATACGGGGAGCTGTTTTTT. The variable domain in full, with the rest retrieved from reference TRBV28 and TRBJ2-2, is DVKVTQSSRYLVKRTGEKVFLECVQDMDHENMFWYRQDPGLGLRLIYFSYDVKMKEKGDIPEGYSVSREKKERFSLILESASTNQTSMYLCASTPDRYGELFFGEGSRLTVL.

The V gene is TRBV7-2, the J gene TRBJ1-1; no definite D call. Germline-derived CDR1 and CDR2 are SGHTA and FQGNSA. With 0 bases removed from V and 5 bases from J, the gap between germline ends came to 10 bases. CDR3 length equals 14 residues. CDR3 sequence: CASSLAGVRTEAFF. CDR3 bases: TGTGCCAGCAGCTTAGCTGGTGTGAGGACTGAAGCTTTCTTT.

This chain joins TRBV9 and TRBJ2-2; the D is unclear. The CDR3 runs to 13 residues. Trimming stripped 3 bases from V and 3 bases from J, with 6 bases between. Looked up from germline, CDR1 is SGDLS and CDR2 is YYNGEE. As DNA, the CDR3 is TGTGCCAGCAGCGCTTTATACACCGGGGAGCTGTTTTTT. This sequence encodes CASSALYTGELFF.